This T cell receptor (beta chain) was sequenced in a study of cytomegalovirus exposure and HLA in healthy donors. The PCR was carried out with 60 Vbeta primers and 13 Jbeta primers. TCRdb's table, derived via immunoSEQ multiplex PCR, lists solely in-frame clones and lacks some. The table includes 120,000 or so clones, approximately 76% detected once. V was clipped by 9 bases and J by 2 bases, with 17 bases between them. The CDR3 totals 15 residues. Germline-derived CDR1 and CDR2 are LNHDA and SQIVND (reference sequence). This rearrangement joins TRBV19 to TRBJ2-1, with D tentatively TRBD1 (7 bases). The sample taken for sequencing was PBMCs. The sequence derives from a man aged 50-60 years in good health and CMV-seropositive. CDR3 in amino acids: CASKEGGQTYNEQFF. The CDR3 DNA follows: TGTGCCAGCAAGGAGGGGGGACAGACCTACAATGAGCAGTTCTTC.